The 24 T cell receptor beta chains given below trace back to one sample, sequenced in a study of blood T cell repertoires in COVID-19 (dated by TCRdb to the early 2020s). Library method: the immunoSEQ multiplex PCR assay. TCRdb carries this immuneACCESS record with in-frame sequences only. Its versions omit some clonotypes, under half of them owing to an unresolved V gene in the studies checked, with the rest unexplained. This sample comprises about 480,000 clones, approximately 90% of them detected only once. The ten largest clones take up around 4.4% of the sample. The source material was peripheral blood. The source of these receptors is a woman in her twenties or thirties with acute or convalescent COVID-19.

The V and J genes are TRBV18 and TRBJ1-2; maybe TRBD1 (6 bases). V was trimmed by 0 bases and J by 10 bases, leaving 12 bases between them. CDR1 and CDR2 (germline): KGHSH, LQKENI. The length of the CDR3 is 13 residues. For the CDR3, the DNA is TGTGCCAGCTCACCACCGGCAGGGGCGGTCTACACCTTC. This codes for CASSPPAGAVYTF.

DNA for the CDR3: TGTGCCAGCGGGACTAGCGGGGGTTCGACCAATGAGCAGTTCTTC. Amino acid sequence: CASGTSGGSTNEQFF. This chain uses TRBV28 with TRBJ2-1; TRBD2 agrees at 14 bases. J lost 6 bases, V lost 8 bases, and 6 bases had no gene match. Looked up from germline, CDR1 is MDHEN and CDR2 is SYDVKM. CDR3 length equals 15 residues.

V gene TRBV7-9 combines with J gene TRBJ1-1; D gene unclear. The ends were cut back, 5 bases at V and 8 bases at J, with 12 bases in the middle. CDR1 is SEHNR, CDR2 FQNEAQ, per germline (reference sequence). The CDR3 spans 12 residues. The CDR3 is CASSLDAGEAFF. CDR3 nucleotides: TGTGCCAGCAGCCTAGACGCGGGAGAAGCTTTCTTT.

This sequence joins TRBV2 and TRBJ1-2, with D possibly TRBD1 on 6 matching bases. The V gene's germline CDR1 is SNHLY and CDR2 FYNNEI. Trimming took off 2 bases at V and 6 bases at J, with 10 bases between the two ends. The CDR3 extends over 13 amino acids. CDR3 loop: CASSEQGLDGYTF. The CDR3 nucleotides read TGTGCCAGCAGTGAACAGGGGCTGGATGGCTACACCTTC.

CDR3 sequence reads: CASSLVPGGNTEAFF. The CDR3 DNA follows: TGTGCCAGCAGTTTAGTCCCAGGGGGGAACACTGAAGCTTTCTTT. V gene TRBV28 combines with J gene TRBJ1-1; 7 bases fit TRBD1. The CDR3 runs 15 residues. CDR1 is MDHEN, CDR2 SYDVKM, per germline. With 2 bases clipped from V and 1 base from J, the junction kept 4 bases outside the gene matches.

This rearrangement joins TRBV9 to TRBJ1-1, with 9 bases identical to TRBD1. There are 16 residues in the CDR3. In germline, CDR1 is SGDLS, CDR2 YYNGEE. Unmatched junction bases numbered 7, after V lost 4 bases and J lost 0 bases. In DNA, the CDR3 is TGTGCCAGCAGCCCACGGGACAGGGCTGTGAACACTGAAGCTTTCTTT. Amino acids: CASSPRDRAVNTEAFF. Full variable domain (rest looked up from reference TRBV9 and TRBJ1-1): DSGVTQTPKHLITATGQRVTLRCSPRSGDLSVYWYQQSLDQGLQFLIQYYNGEERAKGNILERFSAQQFPDLHSELNLSSLELGDSALYFCASSPRDRAVNTEAFFGQGTRLTVV.

The genes are TRBV5-1 and TRBJ2-6, with D possibly TRBD2 on 5 matching bases. Trimming removed 0 bases at V and 6 bases at J, with 10 bases between. CDR3 length: 15 amino acids. From germline, CDR1 is SGHRS and CDR2 YFSETQ. The CDR3 coding sequence is TGCGCCAGCAGCTTGGGGCGTAGCGTGGCCAACGTCCTGACTTTC. Translated, it gives CASSLGRSVANVLTF.

J is TRBJ1-2 and V is TRBV2; D is possibly TRBD1 (6 bases). V lost 6 bases, J lost 8 bases, and 16 bases lay in between. CDR1 is SNHLY, CDR2 FYNNEI, per germline. This CDR3 has 13 amino acids. DNA for the CDR3: TGTGCCAGCAGGGGAACAGGGCCGGGGGGCTACACCTTC. As protein: CASRGTGPGGYTF.

This chain links TRBV11-2 with TRBJ2-7, with TRBD2 matching 9 bases. Germline assignment: CDR1 SGHAT and CDR2 FQNNGV. V lost 5 bases and J lost 7; bases outside the gene matches: 9. This CDR3 spans 14 amino acids. CDR3 loop: CASSTAGTSYEQYF. CDR3 sequence (DNA): TGTGCCAGCAGCACAGCCGGGACTAGCTATGAGCAGTACTTC. Variable domain in full (rest from reference TRBV11-2 and TRBJ2-7): EAGVAQSPRYKIIEKRQSVAFWCNPISGHATLYWYQQILGQGPKLLIQFQNNGVVDDSQLPKDRFSAERLKGVDSTLKIQPAKLEDSAVYLCASSTAGTSYEQYFGPGTRLTVT.

The chain links TRBV9 to TRBJ1-6; 7 nucleotides line up with TRBD1. From germline, CDR1 is SGDLS and CDR2 YYNGEE. The CDR3 runs to 16 residues. Trimming at V came to 1 base and at J to 0 bases, leaving 1 base not matched to a gene. In nucleotides, the CDR3 is TGTGCCAGCAGCGTAACAGGGGACTCCTATAATTCACCCCTCCACTTT. Its translation is CASSVTGDSYNSPLHF.

The rearrangement joins TRBV2 to TRBJ2-1; 7 nucleotides line up with TRBD1. Germline CDR1 reads SNHLY; CDR2 reads FYNNEI. V trimming: 5 bases; J trimming: 0 bases; junction bases outside the gene matches: 7. The CDR3 is made up of 16 amino acids. CDR3: CASSPRGTSSYNEQFF. The CDR3 DNA sequence: TGTGCCAGCAGTCCCAGGGGGACGAGCTCCTACAATGAGCAGTTCTTC.

The genes are TRBV30 and TRBJ2-7; D gene uncertain. The CDR3 has 15 amino acids. Trimming pared 0 bases from V and 3 bases from J, leaving 15 bases between. Looked up from germline, CDR1 is GTSNPN and CDR2 is SVGIG (reference sequence). The CDR3 nucleotides are TGTGCCTGGAGTGTAGCCTCTTTGAAATTCTACGAGCAGTACTTC. Translation gives CAWSVASLKFYEQYF.

This rearrangement joins TRBV6-2 or TRBV6-3 to TRBJ1-1, with D perhaps matching TRBD1 (6 bases). V dropped 5 bases and J dropped 6 bases, with 7 bases sitting between them. The CDR3 runs 11 residues. Germline CDR1 MNHEY, CDR2 SVGEGT. The CDR3 region is CASSGGPEAFF. The CDR3 nucleotides are TGTGCCAGCAGTGGGGGCCCTGAAGCTTTCTTT.

This rearrangement joins TRBV7-6 to TRBJ2-1, with no clear D. The CDR3 runs 13 residues. Per the germline V gene, CDR1 is SGHVS and CDR2 is FNYEAQ. Trimming took 6 bases from V and 7 from J, leaving 13 bases between them. The CDR3 DNA reads TGTGCCAGCAGTAATTTAGCCCGGAATGAGCAGTTCTTC. This sequence encodes CASSNLARNEQFF.

The chain employs TRBV18 and TRBJ2-1; 10 bases are a match to TRBD1. The germline gives CDR1 KGHSH, CDR2 LQKENI. V lost 4 bases and J lost 5; bases outside the gene matches: 5. The CDR3 is 15 residues long. The CDR3 loop is CASSREGTGDNEQFF. The CDR3, as DNA: TGTGCCAGCTCACGTGAGGGGACAGGGGACAATGAGCAGTTCTTC.

The V and J genes are TRBV28 and TRBJ1-3, with TRBD1 as a possible D gene (6 bases). The germline gives CDR1 MDHEN, CDR2 SYDVKM. The CDR3 covers 13 residues. The V end lost 6 bases, the J end lost 0 bases, and 6 bases lay between the germline ends. As DNA, the CDR3 is TGTGCCAGCAGACAGGGCTCTGGAAACACCATATATTTT. Encoded protein: CASRQGSGNTIYF.

The J gene is TRBJ2-1, the V gene TRBV27; 10 bases align to TRBD2. V was clipped by 6 bases and J by 3 bases; unmatched bases: 5. The length of the CDR3 is 15 residues. The germline CDR1 and CDR2 sequences are MNHEY and SMNVEV (reference sequence). The CDR3 nucleotides read TGTGCCAGCAGCATAGGGACTAGCGACTACAATGAGCAGTTCTTC. Its translation: CASSIGTSDYNEQFF.

The chain carries TRBV15 and TRBJ1-3, with no clear D. CDR1 is LNHNV, CDR2 YYDKDF, per germline (reference sequence). The ends were cut back, 1 base at V and 4 bases at J, with 11 bases in the middle. There are 15 residues in the CDR3. The CDR3 sequence is CATSRGRVAGNTIYF. In DNA form, the CDR3 reads TGTGCCACCAGCAGAGGTCGGGTAGCAGGAAACACCATATATTTT.

This clone appeared a single time. J is TRBJ2-2 and V is TRBV30; D might be TRBD2 (7 bases). This CDR3 comprises 16 residues. Germline CDR1 GTSNPN, CDR2 SVGIG (reference sequence). Trimming removed 1 base at V and 8 bases at J, with 20 bases between. CDR3 sequence reads: CAWSAPIGGAYGELFF. As DNA, the CDR3 is TGTGCCTGGAGTGCTCCTATTGGGGGGGCATATGGGGAGCTGTTTTTT.

This chain links TRBV12-3 or TRBV12-4 with TRBJ2-2, with TRBD1 as a possible D gene (5 bases). The V end lost 5 bases, the J end lost 6 bases, and 10 bases lay between the germline ends. The CDR3 contains 13 residues. The CDR3: CASSPGYSGELFF. The CDR3, as DNA: TGTGCCAGCAGTCCAGGGTATTCCGGGGAGCTGTTTTTT.

As DNA, the CDR3 is TGTGCCAGCTCACGAAAACTGGGGTGGACCGGGACAGGGGTCTTCGACACTGAAGCTTTCTTT. Translated: CASSRKLGWTGTGVFDTEAFF. The gene calls are TRBV18 and TRBJ1-1; 10 bases align to TRBD1. After removal of 4 bases from V and 3 bases from J, the junction contained 23 bases not matched to a gene. Germline V gene data show CDR1 as KGHSH and CDR2 as LQKENI. This CDR3 spans 21 amino acids.

This chain joins TRBV28 and TRBJ2-7, with D perhaps matching TRBD1 (5 bases). Germline values: CDR1 MDHEN, CDR2 SYDVKM. The CDR3 length is 13 residues. Trimming removed 3 bases at V and 7 bases at J, with 13 bases between. The CDR3 reads CASSFNQGEEQYF. The CDR3 DNA is TGTGCCAGCAGTTTTAATCAGGGTGAGGAGCAGTACTTC.

This clone was seen a single time. CDR3 in DNA: TGTGCCTGGAGTGTCGGTTATACGGGACAGGGTAATCAGCCCCAGCATTTT. Its protein is CAWSVGYTGQGNQPQHF. V and J are TRBV30 and TRBJ1-5; the match to TRBD1 covers 9 bases. There are 17 residues in the CDR3. V lost 0 bases, J lost 4 bases, and 10 bases stayed unmatched. Germline V CDR1 and CDR2: GTSNPN, SVGIG (reference sequence).

The chain carries TRBV27 and TRBJ2-7; D possibly corresponds to TRBD2 (6 bases). The J call may be wrong; the DNA end is better matched by TRBJ2-1. Per germline, CDR1 MNHEY and CDR2 SMNVEV (reference sequence). This CDR3 is 17 amino acids long. The CDR3 nucleotides are TGTGCCAGCATGCGGGTCTCCGGTGCGGGGCCGAGTAATGAGCAGTTCTTC. This translates into CASMRVSGAGPSNEQFF.